This TCR beta chain was documented in a study of cytomegalovirus exposure and HLA in healthy donors. Background on the study: Ancestry clustering placed around 81% of 350 to 500 genotyped donors in the Caucasian-associated cluster.

Germline lookup yields CDR1 MNHEY and CDR2 SVGAGI. V was pared by 7 bases and J by 7 bases, with 16 bases between. The CDR3 spans 13 residues. Donors in the study were healthy people who gave bone marrow. The PCR employed 60 Vbeta primers together with 13 Jbeta primers. Sequenced by immunoSEQ multiplex PCR; TCRdb stores in-frame clones only, minus some. The sample holds approximately 210,000 clones, around 81% seen once. Study-level points and caveats: Whilst most TCR sequences proved rare, a subset of public TCRs occurred across many donors. With later analysis, a missense DCLRE1C variant became linked to TCR beta V- and J-gene trimming.

As for this clone: Its target is not known.

This TCR was sampled from a woman between 45 and 60 years old in good health and CMV-seropositive. V and J are TRBV6-5 and TRBJ1-1; D may be TRBD1 (6 bases). The sequenced sample was PBMCs. The CDR3 sequence: CASITAQGLEAFF. DNA of the CDR3: TGTGCCAGCATCACAGCTCAGGGGCTTGAAGCTTTCTTT.